The T cell receptor (beta chain) under discussion was sequenced for a study of CD8+CD57+ T cells in acquired aplastic anemia. An expansion of CD8+CD57+ cells by flow cytometry had been shown in patients chosen for sequencing. Genomic DNA was employed as the template in profiling TCR beta VDJ and CDR3. TCRdb reprocessed the reads via MiXCR and lists one record per CDR3 protein. The sample records hundreds of thousands of distinct CDR3 sequences, 70% to 85% being singletons. Germline CDR1 reads SGHTA; CDR2 reads FQGNSA. This CDR3 is 14 amino acids long. This clonotype occurred once. Germline and junction disagree at one end, which may indicate a read error.

Sequencing was carried out using sorted CD4+, CD8+, or CD8+CD57+ T cells (not recorded which) from PBMCs. The chain uses TRBV7-2 and TRBJ1-2, with D unresolved. The sequence came from a human donor with aplastic anemia. The CDR3: CASSLRTSGFRYTF. CDR3 coding DNA: TGTGCCAGCAGCTTAAGAACTAGCGGTTTCAGATACACATTC.